One T cell receptor beta chain is described in this entry. Its antigen remains unidentified. The data belong to a study of cytomegalovirus exposure and HLA in healthy donors. Study-wide context: Unique TCR beta sequences numbering 117 million came from around 180 million T cells in an earlier analysis.

Study-wide findings and caveats: CMV serostatus stood as the only immune exposure information on hand. Common viral pathogens seemed, in a later analysis, to connect with several of the most significant clusters.

PCR amplification relied on 60 Vbeta primers (plus 13 Jbeta primers). The data were produced by immunoSEQ multiplex PCR, yet TCRdb's version contains in-frame clones alone and is incomplete. The data show fewer than 250,000 clones, more than 75% seen once. V lost 4 bases and J 3 bases, leaving 7 bases between the germline ends. Germline lookup yields CDR1 SQVTM and CDR2 ANQGSEA. CDR3 length equals 12 residues. This TCR derives from a male donor in good health and CMV-seropositive. Input material: PBMCs. The genes are TRBV29-1 and TRBJ2-1; no definite D call. CDR3 DNA sequence: TGCAGCGTTGGTGCGGACTACAATGAGCAGTTCTTC. Amino acid sequence: CSVGADYNEQFF.